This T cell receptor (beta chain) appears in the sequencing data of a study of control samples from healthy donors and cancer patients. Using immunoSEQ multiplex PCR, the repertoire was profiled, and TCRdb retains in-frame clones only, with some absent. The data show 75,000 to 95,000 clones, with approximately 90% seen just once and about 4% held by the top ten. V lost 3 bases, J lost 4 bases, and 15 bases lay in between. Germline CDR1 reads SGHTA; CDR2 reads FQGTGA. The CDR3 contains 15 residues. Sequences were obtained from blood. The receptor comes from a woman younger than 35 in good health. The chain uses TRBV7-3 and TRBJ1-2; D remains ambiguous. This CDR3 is CASSFSTQGTYGYTF. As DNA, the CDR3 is TGTGCCAGCAGCTTTAGTACACAAGGCACCTATGGCTACACCTTC.